Listed below are T cell receptor beta chains from one sample, sequenced in a study of human T cells and chemical hapten exposure. TCRdb passed the RACE reads through MiXCR, listing each CDR3 protein once. The sample contains roughly 97,000 distinct CDR3 sequences, roughly a quarter of which appear only once. The sequencing here drew on whole blood, taken in connection with sensitization to the hapten diphenylcyclopropenone (DPC). Every receptor here comes from a man aged 35-49 years with alopecia areata. Some clones in this sample may be carry-over from other donors' samples. CDR3s include the opening cysteine and the closing phenylalanine or tryptophan.

j_gene: TRBJ2-7
v_gene: TRBV6-5
CDR3aa: CASSTPGQASSYEQYF

j_gene: TRBJ2-7
v_gene: TRBV27
CDR3aa: CASSLQDRWDVQYF

j_gene: TRBJ2-2
v_gene: TRBV12-3/TRBV12-4
CDR3aa: CASSLGRRRDTGELFF

j_gene: TRBJ2-2
v_gene: TRBV3-1
CDR3aa: CASSQSPDRTGFTGELFF

j_gene: TRBJ2-3
v_gene: TRBV7-9
CDR3aa: CASSYGGDTQYF

j_gene: TRBJ2-7
v_gene: TRBV28
CDR3aa: CATQGRIYEQYF

j_gene: TRBJ1-6
v_gene: TRBV7-2
CDR3aa: CASSLAQTGGRNSPLHF

j_gene: TRBJ1-6
v_gene: TRBV20-1
CDR3aa: CSASRVGRLNNSPLHF

j_gene: TRBJ1-6
v_gene: TRBV28
CDR3aa: CASSSAGQGGSPLHF

j_gene: TRBJ2-2
v_gene: TRBV20-1
CDR3aa: CSASDTDWGGELFF

j_gene: TRBJ2-7
v_gene: TRBV5-1
CDR3aa: CASSPEAPRDYEQYF

j_gene: TRBJ2-1
v_gene: TRBV5-1
CDR3aa: CASSSNTGSYNEQFF

j_gene: TRBJ2-5
v_gene: TRBV18
CDR3aa: CASSQYQETQYF

j_gene: TRBJ1-1
v_gene: TRBV6-5
CDR3aa: CASSIQGTNTEAFF

j_gene: TRBJ2-1
v_gene: TRBV12-3/TRBV12-4
CDR3aa: CASTLRGGSEQFF

j_gene: TRBJ2-2
v_gene: TRBV27
CDR3aa: CASSLQRQGSSLTGELFF

j_gene: TRBJ2-7
v_gene: TRBV10-2
CDR3aa: CASSEILEQYF

j_gene: TRBJ2-2
v_gene: TRBV27
CDR3aa: CASSLRDDGELFF

j_gene: TRBJ1-3
v_gene: TRBV3-1
CDR3aa: CASSPTVQGNTIYF

j_gene: TRBJ2-1
v_gene: TRBV7-3
CDR3aa: CASSLNIASYNEQFF

j_gene: TRBJ2-4
v_gene: TRBV27
CDR3aa: CASSPTPSGTKNIQYF

j_gene: TRBJ1-5
v_gene: TRBV28
CDR3aa: CASNARQGKNQPQHF

j_gene: TRBJ1-6
v_gene: TRBV20-1
CDR3aa: CSAREQDTYNSPLHF

j_gene: TRBJ2-7
v_gene: TRBV5-1
CDR3aa: CASSSAGVRGNSYEQYF

j_gene: TRBJ2-1
v_gene: TRBV2
CDR3aa: CASSELRQARYDEQFF

j_gene: TRBJ1-1
v_gene: TRBV14
CDR3aa: CASSQDDRRDTEAFF

j_gene: TRBJ2-5
v_gene: TRBV12-3/TRBV12-4
CDR3aa: CASSFRTPQETQYF

j_gene: TRBJ2-1
v_gene: TRBV6-5
CDR3aa: CASSYSVGNWEQFF

j_gene: TRBJ2-3
v_gene: TRBV11-2
CDR3aa: CASSLGPGVSRTDTQYF

j_gene: TRBJ2-5
v_gene: TRBV10-3
CDR3aa: CAISEFSETQYF

j_gene: TRBJ1-2
v_gene: TRBV6-1
CDR3aa: CASSEERKNYGYTF

j_gene: TRBJ2-3
v_gene: TRBV20-1
CDR3aa: CSARRDSLVSRADTQYF

j_gene: TRBJ2-6
v_gene: TRBV2
CDR3aa: CASSLSRGSASGANVLTF

j_gene: TRBJ2-3
v_gene: TRBV13
CDR3aa: CASSLVFGAIDTQYF

j_gene: TRBJ2-1
v_gene: TRBV6-5
CDR3aa: CASRSTAADEQFF

j_gene: TRBJ1-2
v_gene: TRBV4-3
CDR3aa: CASSLSAGVEGYTF